This T cell receptor beta chain emerged from a study of metastatic and nonmetastatic thyroid tumors. This clone was observed a few times. This CDR3 has 14 residues. Germline V gene data show CDR1 as MNHNS and CDR2 as SASEGT. No treatment of any kind had been given to any patient before thyroid surgery. TCRdb reassembled clones from the PCR reads with MiXCR. This table has over 70,000 clones, around 19% appearing once. The TCR sequence derives from a female donor with papillary thyroid cancer or a benign thyroid nodule (not recorded which). Some clones in this sample may be carry-over from other donors' samples. The V and J genes are TRBV6-1 and TRBJ2-3; TRBD1 might be the D (5 bases). The sample was blood. The CDR3 reads CATETATSTDTQYF. As DNA, the CDR3 is TGTGCTACCGAGACAGCCACTAGCACAGATACGCAGTATTTT.